This T cell receptor (beta chain) was sequenced during a study of cytomegalovirus exposure and HLA in healthy donors. CDR1 GTSNPN and CDR2 SVGIG come from the germline V gene (reference sequence). The CDR3 is made up of 13 amino acids. The J segment lost 5 bases and the V segment lost 7 bases, leaving 8 bases of the junction unmatched. PCR amplification relied on 60 Vbeta primers (plus 13 Jbeta primers). TCRdb's table, derived via immunoSEQ multiplex PCR, lists solely in-frame clones and lacks some. Here the sample spans 100,000 to 120,000 clones, around 87% being singletons. With regard to this clone: Its antigen remains unknown.

Points from the study as a whole: In a later analysis, approximately 15,000 TCR beta sequences were associated with HLA alleles at 0.05 false discovery rate.

Every donor was a healthy person donating bone marrow. The rearrangement joins TRBV30 to TRBJ2-5, with 9 bases identical to TRBD2. Sequences were obtained from PBMCs. This TCR derives from a man in his forties in good health and CMV-seronegative. The CDR3 region has the DNA TGTGCCTTGGGGGCGGGGGGGTTGGAGACCCAGTACTTC. It yields the protein CALGAGGLETQYF.